Below are 23 T cell receptor beta chains sequenced from a single sample in a study of early T cells in non-severe SARS-CoV-2 infection. TCRdb re-called the 5' RACE reads through MiXCR, storing one row per CDR3 protein. The sample comprises about 10,000 distinct CDR3 sequences, 4.8% of which are singletons, and 9.9% rests with the top ten. Source material: whole blood. Receptors were obtained from an adult who was a healthcare worker with PCR-confirmed SARS-CoV-2 infection or an uninfected control (not recorded which).

This clonotype was counted ten times or more. The chain combines TRBV29-1 with TRBJ2-5, with 9 bases matching TRBD1. The CDR3 consists of 12 residues. V lost 7 bases, J lost 4 bases, and 4 bases stayed unmatched. Germline loops: CDR1 SQVTM, CDR2 ANQGSEA. The CDR3 nucleotides read TGCAGCGGTGGACAGGGGAGAGAGACCCAGTACTTC. Protein sequence: CSGGQGRETQYF.

This chain connects TRBV9 to TRBJ2-1, with D perhaps TRBD2 (6 bases). The CDR3 totals 13 residues. Germline loops: CDR1 SGDLS, CDR2 YYNGEE. Deletions cut 5 bases from V and 5 bases from J, with 11 bases between. CDR3 bases: TGTGCCAGCAGTAGGGACTTGGACAATGAGCAGTTCTTC. Its translation: CASSRDLDNEQFF.

This clonotype was picked up many times. The V gene is TRBV3-1, the J gene TRBJ1-2, with D unclear. From germline, CDR1 is LGHDT and CDR2 YNNKEL (reference sequence). This CDR3 is built from 13 residues. Deletions cut 1 base from V and 4 bases from J, with 7 bases between. The CDR3 sequence: CASSQAIGYGYTF. Written as DNA, the CDR3 is TGTGCCAGCAGCCAAGCCATAGGCTATGGCTACACCTTC.

J is TRBJ1-4 and V is TRBV11-2; TRBD1 is a possible D gene (5 bases). Trimming took off 6 bases at V and 10 bases at J, with 12 bases between the two ends. Per the germline V gene, CDR1 is SGHAT and CDR2 is FQNNGV. This CDR3 comprises 12 residues. CDR3 region: CASSQARGKLFF. CDR3 sequence (DNA): TGTGCCAGCAGTCAGGCTAGGGGAAAACTGTTTTTT.

In its sample, this clonotype was seen a few times. CDR3 amino acids: CASSLVASGGIEQFF. The CDR3 region has the DNA TGCGCCAGCAGCTTGGTGGCTAGCGGGGGGATAGAGCAGTTCTTC. The chain has TRBV5-1 and TRBJ2-1; 11 bases fit TRBD2. CDR3 length: 15 residues. The V and J ends lost 0 bases and 10 bases, in that order; junction bases with no gene match: 6. CDR1 is SGHRS and CDR2 is YFSETQ in the germline V gene.

This clonotype was found a few times. The J gene is TRBJ1-1, the V gene TRBV7-9, with 7 bases lining up with TRBD1. This CDR3 comprises 14 residues. V shed 5 bases, J shed 4 bases, and the junction held 7 bases outside the gene matches. Germline CDR1 SEHNR, CDR2 FQNEAQ (reference sequence). CDR3 loop: CASSKRQGGTEAFF. The CDR3 coding sequence is TGTGCCAGCAGCAAAAGACAGGGCGGCACTGAAGCTTTCTTT.

This clonotype was recorded many times. The chain is built from TRBV21-1 and TRBJ2-3; the D call TRBD1 from the table was never checked on the DNA. TRBV21-1 is classified as a pseudogene. The CDR3 is 18 amino acids. CDR3 protein: CASSSPPWKGASTDTQYF. The DNA of the CDR3 is TGTGCCAGCAGCTCTCCACCCTGGAAGGGTGCTAGCACAGATACGCAGTATTTT.

This clonotype came up many times. V and J are TRBV20-1 and TRBJ2-1; possibly TRBD1 for D (5 bases). V lost 0 bases and J 5 bases, leaving 14 bases between the germline ends. The germline V gene has CDR1 DFQATT and CDR2 SNEGSKA (reference sequence). The length of the CDR3 is 15 residues. For the CDR3, the DNA is TGCAGTGCTAGAGATCATAGGGGTGTTAACAATGAGCAGTTCTTC. Translating it yields CSARDHRGVNNEQFF.

This clonotype was seen a few times. The chain combines TRBV20-1 with TRBJ2-1; TRBD2 matches 7 bases. The CDR3 has 18 residues. The J segment lost 0 bases and the V segment lost 0 bases, leaving 11 bases of the junction unmatched. Germline CDR1 DFQATT, CDR2 SNEGSKA (reference sequence). The DNA for the CDR3 is TGCAGTGCTAGAGATCCCAGCGGGGAGGGCAGCTCCTACAATGAGCAGTTCTTC. Translated: CSARDPSGEGSSYNEQFF.

This clonotype was seen repeatedly, ten times or more. The genes are TRBV5-5 and TRBJ1-5; 9 positions agree with TRBD1. Germline V lookup: CDR1 SGHKS, CDR2 YYEKEE (reference sequence). V dropped 4 bases and J dropped 5; count of bases not matched to a gene: 4. The CDR3 is made up of 14 amino acids. CDR3 protein: CASSPGTGYQPQHF. As DNA, the CDR3 is TGTGCCAGCAGCCCTGGGACAGGGTATCAGCCCCAGCATTTT.

Many counts were recorded for this clonotype. The V gene is TRBV10-3, the J gene TRBJ2-7; D is unresolved. V was cut by 0 bases and J by 2 bases, with 2 bases left in between. Germline values: CDR1 ENHRY, CDR2 SYGVKD. This CDR3 region has 12 residues. Here the CDR3 reads CAISESPYEQYF. The CDR3 region has the DNA TGTGCCATCAGTGAGTCCCCCTACGAGCAGTACTTC.

This clonotype showed up just a few times. This sequence joins TRBV27 and TRBJ1-1, with 9 bases lining up with TRBD1. V trimming: 5 bases; J trimming: 5 bases; junction bases outside the gene matches: 12. CDR3 length: 16 amino acids. Germline V gives CDR1 MNHEY, CDR2 SMNVEV (reference sequence). The CDR3 sequence is CASSDHSWTGDTEAFF. CDR3 sequence (DNA): TGTGCCAGCAGTGATCACTCATGGACAGGGGATACTGAAGCTTTCTTT.

V gene TRBV18 combines with J gene TRBJ1-1; 8 nucleotides match TRBD1. V was pared by 5 bases and J by 5 bases, with 16 bases of the junction left unmatched. There are 17 residues in the CDR3. CDR1 is KGHSH, CDR2 LQKENI, per germline. CDR3 amino acids: CASSEQGARAWPTEAFF. The CDR3 DNA follows: TGTGCCAGCTCAGAGCAGGGGGCTCGAGCATGGCCGACTGAAGCTTTCTTT.

This clonotype was observed many times. The chain uses TRBV6-2 or TRBV6-3 and TRBJ1-4; D gene uncertain. The V end lost 6 bases, the J end lost 5 bases, and 4 bases lay between the germline ends. This CDR3 region has 11 residues. Germline V gene sequence: CDR1 MNHEY, CDR2 SVGEGT. CDR3 sequence reads: CASRINEKLFF. Written as DNA, the CDR3 is TGTGCCAGCAGAATCAATGAAAAACTGTTTTTT.

By its share, this clonotype is medium-sized (0.01 to 0.1%). The chain links TRBV10-3 to TRBJ2-7; TRBD1 matches 7 bases. The germline V gene encodes CDR1 ENHRY and CDR2 SYGVKD. The CDR3 is made up of 13 amino acids. V lost 11 bases to trimming and J lost 4 bases; unmatched junction nucleotides: 11. CDR3 residues: CAASKTGNYEQYF. In DNA, the CDR3 is TGTGCCGCCTCTAAGACAGGGAATTACGAGCAGTACTTC.

At least ten counts were recorded for this clonotype. The chain uses TRBV10-3 and TRBJ2-2, with 9 bases fitting TRBD1. The CDR3 contains 15 residues. From germline, CDR1 is ENHRY and CDR2 SYGVKD. With 10 bases clipped from V and 1 base from J, the junction kept 7 bases outside the gene matches. The CDR3 nucleotides are TGTGCCACTTTACCGGGACAGGGGAACACCGGGGAGCTGTTTTTT. Translating it yields CATLPGQGNTGELFF.

This clonotype was seen repeatedly, ten times or more. V and J are TRBV7-9 and TRBJ2-2; 10 nucleotides match TRBD2. The V segment lost 5 bases and the J segment 6 bases; nucleotides outside the gene matches: 12. The CDR3 covers 17 residues. CDR1 SEHNR and CDR2 FQNEAQ come from the germline V gene (reference sequence). The CDR3 here is CASSLTSTGTSAGELFF. CDR3 nucleotide sequence: TGTGCCAGCAGCCTAACCTCGACCGGGACTAGCGCCGGGGAGCTGTTTTTT.

This clonotype is labeled as medium-sized. The CDR3 nucleotides read TGTGCCAGCAGCCAAGCTGGGGCACTATACGAGCAGTACTTC. This translates into CASSQAGALYEQYF. J is TRBJ2-7 and V is TRBV4-2; D may be TRBD1 (5 bases). Trimming left V 1 base short and J 4 bases short, with 11 bases between. The CDR3 extends over 14 amino acids. The V gene's germline CDR1 is LGHNA and CDR2 YNFKEQ.

This clonotype was seen many times. This chain connects TRBV9 to TRBJ2-3; D gene uncertain. CDR1 and CDR2 from the germline V gene are SGDLS and YYNGEE. CDR3 length: 13 amino acids. V dropped 4 bases and J dropped 8 bases, with 14 bases sitting between them. The CDR3 coding sequence is TGTGCCAGCAGCTCCCCTCCTGTCGCTACGCAGTATTTT. It is translated as CASSSPPVATQYF.

Relative to its sample, this clonotype is medium-sized. The V gene is TRBV6-5, the J gene TRBJ1-1; D not resolved. The CDR3 loop spans 13 amino acids. Trimming stripped 1 base from V and 0 bases from J, with 3 bases between. Germline assignment: CDR1 MNHEY and CDR2 SVGAGI. The CDR3 is CASSYFMNTEAFF. For the CDR3, the DNA is TGTGCCAGCAGTTACTTTATGAACACTGAAGCTTTCTTT.

Ten or more counts support this clonotype. The gene calls are TRBV9 and TRBJ1-6, with D tentatively TRBD1 (6 bases). Germline lookup yields CDR1 SGDLS and CDR2 YYNGEE. V was shortened by 4 bases and J by 9 bases, with 11 bases between the two germline ends. This CDR3 region has 13 residues. CDR3: CASSSRTVSPLHF. The CDR3 region has the DNA TGTGCCAGCAGCTCACGGACAGTTTCACCCCTCCACTTT.

About this clonotype itself: A single base separates this from a much larger clone, so it may be a read error. The J gene is TRBJ1-1, the V gene TRBV5-1; 9 bases fit TRBD1. Unmatched junction bases numbered 12, after V lost 4 bases and J lost 5 bases. Per germline, CDR1 SGHRS and CDR2 YFSETQ. The CDR3 length is 16 residues. CDR3 in amino acids: CASSRLTGGVRTEAFF. The CDR3 DNA reads as TGCGCCAGCAGCCGACTGACAGGGGGAGTGAGGACTGAAGCTTTCTTT.

Points on this clonotype: One end of the junction is discordant with germline, which a read error may explain. V and J are TRBV3-1 and TRBJ1-1, with unresolved D. This CDR3 is 15 amino acids long. The germline V gene encodes CDR1 LGHDT and CDR2 YNNKEL (reference sequence). CDR3 region: CTSSLDQLTRTEAFF. The CDR3 nucleotides are TGTACCAGCAGCCTAGACCAGTTAACTCGGACTGAAGCTTTCTTT.